The 21 T cell receptor beta chains listed next were all sequenced from one sample in a study of radiation and T cells in renal cell carcinoma. Time point in this sample: baseline pretreatment blood. As to treatment: 15 Gy SBRT to primary tumor, nephrectomy 4 weeks later. Method: immunoSEQ multiplex PCR; TCRdb's copy keeps in-frame clones and lacks some. This sample has some 150,000 clones, with 75% to 90% found just once. The sample here was blood, taken from a patient whose treatment included radiotherapy and nephrectomy. The receptors here all came from a woman aged 45 to 65 with renal cell carcinoma.

This clone was seen a few times. The rearrangement links TRBV5-1 to TRBJ1-2; unclear D gene. The V and J ends lost 0 bases and 8 bases respectively, with 8 bases between them. Germline V gene lookup returns CDR1 SGHRS and CDR2 YFSETQ. This CDR3 is built from 12 residues. For the CDR3, the DNA is TGCGCCAGCAGCTTGGCACGGGAGGGCTACACCTTC. Amino acid sequence: CASSLAREGYTF.

The J gene is TRBJ1-5, the V gene TRBV7-9; 7 bases are shared with TRBD1. The CDR3 totals 14 residues. V shed 3 bases and J 5 bases; nucleotides not matched to a gene: 4. The germline V gene encodes CDR1 SEHNR and CDR2 FQNEAQ (reference sequence). CDR3 loop: CASSFGRGDQPQHF. As DNA, the CDR3 is TGTGCCAGCAGCTTCGGCAGGGGGGATCAGCCCCAGCATTTT.

The chain employs TRBV7-2 and TRBJ2-5; D is unclear. The CDR3 covers 13 residues. Germline V gives CDR1 SGHTA, CDR2 FQGNSA. V was cut by 5 bases and J by 4 bases, with 11 bases left in between. The DNA for the CDR3 is TGTGCCAGCAGCCTCAACATGGGAGAGACCCAGTACTTC. Residues: CASSLNMGETQYF.

This chain joins TRBV30 and TRBJ1-6; D gene uncertain. The CDR3 runs 14 residues. V was pared by 0 bases and J by 4 bases, with 7 bases between. The germline CDR1 and CDR2 sequences are GTSNPN and SVGIG (reference sequence). The CDR3 nucleotides read TGTGCCTGGAGTGTACGACAATATAATTCACCCCTCCACTTT. Translated: CAWSVRQYNSPLHF.

The V gene is TRBV6-5, the J gene TRBJ1-4, with TRBD1 matching over 7 bases. After removal of 5 bases from V and 7 bases from J, the junction contained 10 bases not matched to a gene. This CDR3 contains 15 residues. The germline V gene encodes CDR1 MNHEY and CDR2 SVGAGI. DNA for the CDR3: TGTGCCAGCAGTATTTACAGGGGAAGAGGTGAAAAACTGTTTTTT. Its translation: CASSIYRGRGEKLFF.

The rearrangement uses TRBV14 and TRBJ2-3; weak D call: TRBD2 (6 bases). This CDR3 comprises 15 residues. In germline, CDR1 is SGHDN, CDR2 FVKESK. V was cut by 4 bases and J by 4 bases, with 15 bases left in between. CDR3 residues: CASSPTRWGADTQYF. In DNA form, the CDR3 reads TGTGCCAGCAGCCCCACAAGATGGGGGGCAGATACGCAGTATTTT. The full variable domain, its missing parts supplied by reference TRBV14 and TRBJ2-3, is EAGVTQFPSHSVIEKGQTVTLRCDPISGHDNLYWYRRVMGKEIKFLLHFVKESKQDESGMPNNRFLAERTGGTYSTLKVQPAELEDSGVYFCASSPTRWGADTQYFGPGTRLTVL.

This chain connects TRBV7-2 to TRBJ1-5, with D uncertain. The ends were cut back, 5 bases at V and 5 bases at J, with 10 bases in the middle. This CDR3 comprises 13 residues. Germline V lookup: CDR1 SGHTA, CDR2 FQGNSA. This CDR3 reads CASSQYADQPQHF. The CDR3 bases are TGTGCCAGCAGCCAATACGCGGATCAGCCCCAGCATTTT.

The rearrangement uses TRBV9 and TRBJ2-3; 11 bases match TRBD2. Trimming cost V 0 bases and J 4 bases; bases outside gene matches: 7. Germline values: CDR1 SGDLS, CDR2 YYNGEE. There are 17 residues in the CDR3. The CDR3 sequence: CASSVGLAGGSSDTQYF. The CDR3 DNA is TGTGCCAGCAGCGTAGGGCTAGCGGGGGGCAGTTCAGATACGCAGTATTTT.

Worth noting for this clone: A read error may produce the germline difference seen at one junction end. The gene calls are TRBV9 and TRBJ2-7, with a weak D call TRBD2 (5 bases). Germline loops: CDR1 SGDLS, CDR2 YYNGEE. The CDR3 contains 14 residues. CDR3 in DNA: TGTGCCAGCAGCGTATCCAGGACTTCCTTCGAGCAGTACTTC. Translated: CASSVSRTSFEQYF.

The chain couples TRBV7-2 to TRBJ1-2; 8 bases fit TRBD1. The J segment lost 4 bases and the V segment lost 2 bases, leaving 6 bases of the junction unmatched. Germline V CDR1 and CDR2: SGHTA, FQGNSA. The CDR3 is 15 residues long. The CDR3 DNA is TGTGCCAGCAGCTTAAATTCGGGGACAGGCTATGGCTACACCTTC. Amino acid sequence: CASSLNSGTGYGYTF. Full variable domain (outside the CDR3, taken from reference TRBV7-2 and TRBJ1-2): GAGVSQSPSNKVTEKGKDVELRCDPISGHTALYWYRQSLGQGLEFLIYFQGNSAPDKSGLPSDRFSAERTGGSVSTLTIQRTQQEDSAVYLCASSLNSGTGYGYTFGSGTRLTVV.

J is TRBJ2-7 and V is TRBV4-2, with TRBD1 matching 7 bases. Losses at the gene ends were 3 bases for V and 2 bases for J; bases not matched to a gene: 4. CDR3 length: 14 amino acids. Germline lookup yields CDR1 LGHNA and CDR2 YNFKEQ. This CDR3 is CASSHGQETYEQYF. The CDR3 DNA reads TGTGCCAGCAGCCATGGACAGGAAACCTACGAGCAGTACTTC.

The genes are TRBV10-3 and TRBJ2-3, with a possible D match to TRBD1 (6 bases). Looked up from germline, CDR1 is ENHRY and CDR2 is SYGVKD. Trimming pared 7 bases from V and 12 bases from J, leaving 20 bases between. The CDR3 has 13 amino acids. CDR3: CAINNNREEAQYF. The CDR3, as DNA: TGTGCCATCAACAACAACAGGGAAGAGGCTCAGTATTTT.

The chain links TRBV19 to TRBJ2-3; 9 nucleotides line up with TRBD1. Germline V CDR1 and CDR2: LNHDA, SQIVND (reference sequence). This CDR3 comprises 14 residues. J gave up 4 bases and V 7 bases, and 6 bases lay outside the gene matches. The CDR3 DNA sequence: TGTGCCAGTAATCCCGGGACAGGGTCAGATACGCAGTATTTT. It yields the protein CASNPGTGSDTQYF.

The J gene is TRBJ2-3, the V gene TRBV5-4; D could derive from TRBD1 or TRBD2 (5 bases each). Germline CDR1 reads SGHNT; CDR2 reads YYREEE (reference sequence). Between the trimmed V and J ends, which lost 7 bases and 1 base, there was a span of 16 bases. CDR3 length: 15 amino acids. The CDR3 region is CASHSRGQGTDTQYF. DNA of the CDR3: TGTGCCAGCCATTCCCGGGGCCAGGGCACAGATACGCAGTATTTT. Drawing the rest from reference TRBV5-4 and TRBJ2-3, the complete variable domain is ETGVTQSPTHLIKTRGQQVTLRCSSQSGHNTVSWYQQALGQGPQFIFQYYREEENGRGNFPPRFSGLQFPNYSSELNVNALELDDSALYLCASHSRGQGTDTQYFGPGTRLTVL.

CDR3 sequence reads: CASSEGQNQDYGYTF. In nucleotides, the CDR3 is TGCGCCAGCAGTGAAGGACAAAACCAGGACTATGGCTACACCTTC. The V gene is TRBV10-2, the J gene TRBJ1-2; the D gene is possibly TRBD1 (5 bases). V lost 3 bases and J lost 3, with 14 bases in between. Germline V gives CDR1 WSHSY, CDR2 SAAADI. There are 15 residues in the CDR3.

The CDR3 DNA reads TGTGCCAGCAGTGAATTGGTAGCGGGAGGATCCGAGCAGTACTTC. It specifies CASSELVAGGSEQYF. The chain recombines TRBV2 with TRBJ2-7; the match to TRBD2 covers 10 bases. Germline assignment: CDR1 SNHLY and CDR2 FYNNEI. V shed 2 bases and J 6 bases; nucleotides not matched to a gene: 7. The length of the CDR3 is 15 residues.

This chain links TRBV6-5 with TRBJ1-2; D call uncertain. The CDR3 consists of 14 residues. Trimming removed 0 bases from V and 4 bases from J, with 9 bases in between. The germline gives CDR1 MNHEY, CDR2 SVGAGI. CDR3 region: CASSYSSAIYGYTF. CDR3 DNA sequence: TGTGCCAGCAGTTACTCGTCAGCTATCTATGGCTACACCTTC.

V and J are TRBV6-5 and TRBJ2-3, with a tentative D call TRBD2 (5 bases). The germline V gene has CDR1 MNHEY and CDR2 SVGAGI. V was shortened by 6 bases and J by 2 bases, with 15 bases between the two germline ends. The CDR3 consists of 15 residues. The CDR3, as DNA: TGTGCCAGCAGACCGGACGGACTCGACACAGATACGCAGTATTTT. Translated, it gives CASRPDGLDTDTQYF.

This chain connects TRBV6-1 to TRBJ1-2; weak D call: TRBD1 (5 bases). Trimming took 0 bases from V and 4 from J, leaving 12 bases between them. Germline-derived CDR1 and CDR2 are MNHNS and SASEGT. The CDR3 runs 15 residues. The CDR3 DNA follows: TGTGCCAGCAGTGAAGCGCCGACAGCCGTCTATGGCTACACCTTC. Translated, it gives CASSEAPTAVYGYTF.

This clone appeared a few times. The chain links TRBV30 to TRBJ1-6, with no clear D. CDR3 length equals 12 residues. The V gene lost 5 bases and the J gene lost 6 bases, with 8 bases spanning the gap. Germline CDR1 and CDR2: GTSNPN and SVGIG (reference sequence). The chain's CDR3 is CAWAGSNSPLHF. DNA of the CDR3: TGTGCCTGGGCCGGGAGTAATTCACCCCTCCACTTT.

J is TRBJ2-3 and V is TRBV4-3; D gene ambiguous. Germline loops: CDR1 LGHNA, CDR2 YSLEER. The CDR3 is made up of 13 amino acids. Trimming removed 4 bases at V and 4 bases at J, with 9 bases between. The CDR3 region has the DNA TGCGCCAGCAGCCGCCAATTAGCAGATACGCAGTATTTT. Amino acids: CASSRQLADTQYF.